The clone carrying this T cell receptor (beta chain) came up many times. Its target is unknown. Incorporated into the TCR beta cDNA libraries were unique molecular identifiers, which served to reduce PCR and sequencing biases. About 500,000 cDNA molecules were obtained per 1 to 10 million input T cells. TCRdb recomputed calls from the PCR reads with MiXCR, one row per CDR3 protein. The profile shows hundreds of thousands of distinct CDR3 sequences, less than 35% of them singletons. The sample comes from a study of post-analysis software for immune sequencing data. Study details: Included courses were relapsing-remitting and secondary progressive multiple sclerosis; progressive-relapsing multiple sclerosis was also included. General study points: By F measure, strong co-clustering occurred among samples prepared in the same batch.

The receptor comes from a girl between 5 and 17 years old with multiple sclerosis. Material: blood.

CDR3 nucleotides: TGCAGTGCTAGAGGGGTGGGAGGGGGTCTTAGCTCCTACGAGCAGTACTTC. It codes for CSARGVGGGLSSYEQYF. The J gene is TRBJ2-7, the V gene TRBV20-1; TRBD2 is a possible D gene (7 bases). The CDR3 runs 17 residues. Trimming took off 1 base at V and 0 bases at J, with 19 bases between the two ends. Germline V lookup: CDR1 DFQATT, CDR2 SNEGSKA (reference sequence).